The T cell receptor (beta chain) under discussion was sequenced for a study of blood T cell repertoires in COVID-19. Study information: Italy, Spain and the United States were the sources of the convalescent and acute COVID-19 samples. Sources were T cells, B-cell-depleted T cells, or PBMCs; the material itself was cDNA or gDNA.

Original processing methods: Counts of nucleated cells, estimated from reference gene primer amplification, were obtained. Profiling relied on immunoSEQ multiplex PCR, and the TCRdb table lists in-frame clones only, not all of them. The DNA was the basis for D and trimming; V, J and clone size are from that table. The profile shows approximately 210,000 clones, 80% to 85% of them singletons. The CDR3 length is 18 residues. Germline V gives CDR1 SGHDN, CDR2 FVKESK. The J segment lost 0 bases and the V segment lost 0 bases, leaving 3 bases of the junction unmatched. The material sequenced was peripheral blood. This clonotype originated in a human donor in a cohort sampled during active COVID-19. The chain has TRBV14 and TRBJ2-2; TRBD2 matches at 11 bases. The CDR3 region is CASSQELAGATNTGELFF. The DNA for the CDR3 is TGTGCCAGCAGCCAAGAACTAGCGGGAGCCACGAACACCGGGGAGCTGTTTTTT. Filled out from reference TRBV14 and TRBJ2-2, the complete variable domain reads EAGVTQFPSHSVIEKGQTVTLRCDPISGHDNLYWYRRVMGKEIKFLLHFVKESKQDESGMPNNRFLAERTGGTYSTLKVQPAELEDSGVYFCASSQELAGATNTGELFFGEGSRLTVL.